These T cell receptor beta chains were read from a single sample in a study of blood T cells in healthy people across ages. TCRdb re-analysed the 5' RACE reads in MiXCR, keeping a single row per CDR3 protein. The sample gives about 970,000 distinct CDR3 sequences, roughly 51% of which show up once; 20% to 25% is in the top ten. Sequencing was performed on blood. These receptors were obtained from a woman in her sixties or seventies in good health. The CDR3 runs from the conserved cysteine through the conserved F or W. A D gene is named only where the DNA matches it firmly. Clone size is shown for a subset of rows, as once, few, many or a class of expanded clone.

clone size,V gene,J gene,D gene,CDR3 DNA,CDR3 protein
NA,TRBV6-6,TRBJ2-2,NA,TGTGCCAGCAGTTTCGAAACCGGGGAGCTGTTTTTT,CASSFETGELFF
few,TRBV20-1,TRBJ2-4,TRBD2,TGCAGTGCTAGAGTTAGCGGGAGTGTCATTCAGTACTTC,CSARVSGSVIQYF
NA,TRBV10-2,TRBJ2-7,NA,TGCGCCAGCACTGAGGACGACTCCTACGAGCAGTACTTC,CASTEDDSYEQYF
NA,TRBV4-3,TRBJ2-1,NA,TGCGCCAGCAGCCCCCTACCGGGGGACTCCTCCTACAATGAGCAGTTCTTC,CASSPLPGDSSYNEQFF
few,TRBV5-1,TRBJ2-3,NA,TGCGCCAGCAGCCCCAGCGGCTACGGGGCAGATACGCAGTATTTT,CASSPSGYGADTQYF
NA,TRBV9,TRBJ1-4,NA,TGTGCCAGCAGCGTAGGAGGTACTGCAACTAATGAAAAACTGTTTTTT,CASSVGGTATNEKLFF
NA,TRBV3-1,TRBJ2-5,NA,TGTGCCAGCAGCCCTCCTAGCAGTCACCAAGAGACCCAGTACTTC,CASSPPSSHQETQYF
NA,TRBV6-6,TRBJ2-5,TRBD1,TGTGCCAGCAGTTCCCTCCCCGGGACAGACGTGGAGACCCAGTACTTC,CASSSLPGTDVETQYF
few,TRBV20-1,TRBJ2-4,TRBD1,TGCAGTGCTAGAGATGGACAGGGGATGGACCAAGCCAAAAACATTCAGTACTTC,CSARDGQGMDQAKNIQYF
NA,TRBV5-1,TRBJ2-1,TRBD1,TGCGCCAGCAGCTTTGGACAGGGGACGGCTTACAATGAGCAGTTCTTC,CASSFGQGTAYNEQFF
once,TRBV3-1,TRBJ2-5,NA,TGTGCCAGCAGCCAAGATGACAGTGGAAAGCGGACCCAGTACTTC,CASSQDDSGKRTQYF
NA,TRBV3-1,TRBJ2-4,NA,TGTGCCAGCAGCCCGGGACACCCGTTAGCCAAAAACATTCAGTACTTC,CASSPGHPLAKNIQYF
NA,TRBV10-3,TRBJ2-5,TRBD2,TGTGCCATCAGTGCGGGGACTAGCGGGAGCTATGAGCAGTACTTC,CAISAGTSGSYEQYF
NA,TRBV7-3,TRBJ2-1,NA,TGTGCCAGCAGCTTAACGGGACTGGGACATCTAGCACGCGAGCAGTTCTTC,CASSLTGLGHLAREQFF
NA,TRBV20-1,TRBJ1-2,NA,TGCAGTGCTAGTCGCCAGCCAGACACTCATGGCTACACCTTC,CSASRQPDTHGYTF
NA,TRBV5-5,TRBJ1-4,NA,TGTGCCAGCAGCTTGGCCGCTTTGAGGGAAAAACTGTTTTTT,CASSLAALREKLFF
NA,TRBV4-3,TRBJ1-2,NA,TGCGCCAGCAGCCAAGGAAAGGCTAACTATGGCTACACCTTC,CASSQGKANYGYTF
NA,TRBV20-1,TRBJ2-3,NA,TGCAGTGCTAGAGTGCCAGGCACCACAGATACGCAGTATTTT,CSARVPGTTDTQYF